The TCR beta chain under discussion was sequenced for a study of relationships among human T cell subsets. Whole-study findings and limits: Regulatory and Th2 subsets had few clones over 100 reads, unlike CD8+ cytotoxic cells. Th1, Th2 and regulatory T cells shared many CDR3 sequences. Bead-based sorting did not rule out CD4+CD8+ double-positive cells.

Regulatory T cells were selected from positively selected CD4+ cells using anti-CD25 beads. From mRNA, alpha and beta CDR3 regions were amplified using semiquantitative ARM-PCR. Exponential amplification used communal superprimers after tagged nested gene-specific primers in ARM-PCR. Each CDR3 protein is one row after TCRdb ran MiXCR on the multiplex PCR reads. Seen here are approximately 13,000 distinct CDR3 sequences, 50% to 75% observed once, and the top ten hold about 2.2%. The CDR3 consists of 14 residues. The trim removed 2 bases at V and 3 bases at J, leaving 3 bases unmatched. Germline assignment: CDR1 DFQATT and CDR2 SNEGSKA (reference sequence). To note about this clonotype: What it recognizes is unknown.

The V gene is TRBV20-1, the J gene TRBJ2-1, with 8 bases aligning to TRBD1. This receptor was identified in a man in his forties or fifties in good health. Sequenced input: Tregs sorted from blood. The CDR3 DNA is TGCAGTGCTAGAACGGGACAGGTCTACAATGAGCAGTTCTTC. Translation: CSARTGQVYNEQFF.